A single sample gave rise to the 32 T cell receptor beta chains below, sequenced in a study of a mutant IDH1 vaccine in newly diagnosed glioma. Time point indicated: baseline, week 1 (first vaccination visit). Treatment given: pre-vaccination baseline after standard-of-care therapy. Profiled with immunoSEQ multiplex PCR; TCRdb holds only in-frame clones, not every one. The sample yields roughly 35,000 clones, less than 90% seen once. Source: PBMCs, taken from a glioma patient treated with radiotherapy, temozolomide or both. The source is a woman in her 40s with glioma.

This clone showed up just once. The chain employs TRBV18 and TRBJ1-5; D call uncertain. The germline CDR1 and CDR2 sequences are KGHSH and LQKENI. This CDR3 is built from 15 residues. V gave up 1 base and J gave up 6 bases, with 13 bases separating them. CDR3: CASSPRSLAAQPQHF. The CDR3 coding sequence is TGTGCCAGCTCACCACGTTCCCTGGCTGCTCAGCCCCAGCATTTT.

The chain has TRBV10-3 and TRBJ2-7; D is uncertain. Trimming took 0 bases from V and 5 from J, leaving 8 bases between them. Germline V gives CDR1 ENHRY, CDR2 SYGVKD. The length of the CDR3 is 13 residues. The CDR3 region is CAISESGSNEQYF. DNA for the CDR3: TGTGCCATCAGTGAGTCGGGAAGTAACGAGCAGTACTTC.

The V gene is TRBV10-1, the J gene TRBJ1-1; D possibly corresponds to TRBD1 (6 bases). There are 16 residues in the CDR3. V lost 5 bases to trimming and J lost 10 bases, with 26 bases between them. Germline V gives CDR1 WNHNN, CDR2 SYGVQD (reference sequence). Here the CDR3 reads CASSRTLTGPEQGAFF. CDR3 DNA sequence: TGCGCCAGCAGTCGGACACTGACAGGACCAGAACAGGGAGCTTTCTTT.

This sequence joins TRBV7-2 and TRBJ2-7, with unresolved D. This CDR3 has 14 residues. Germline loops: CDR1 SGHTA, CDR2 FQGNSA. V lost 6 bases and J 1 base, leaving 13 bases between the germline ends. CDR3 in amino acids: CASSYRRNSYEQYF. The DNA of the CDR3 is TGTGCCAGCAGTTACCGCAGGAATTCCTACGAGCAGTACTTC.

The genes are TRBV6-5 and TRBJ1-1; D is unclear. Trimming cost V 0 bases and J 3 bases, with 11 bases left between them. The CDR3 totals 15 residues. Germline loops: CDR1 MNHEY, CDR2 SVGAGI. The CDR3 bases are TGTGCCAGCAGTTACTCGATAATCGGGGACACTGAAGCTTTCTTT. Its translation: CASSYSIIGDTEAFF.

This clone was observed once. In DNA, the CDR3 is TGCGCCAGCAGCCAAGGGGGACAGGGGAGAAATGAGCAGTTCTTC. It encodes CASSQGGQGRNEQFF. The rearrangement joins TRBV4-1 to TRBJ2-1; 10 bases agree with TRBD1. The CDR3 extends over 15 amino acids. Germline lookup yields CDR1 MGHRA and CDR2 YSYEKL. Unmatched junction bases numbered 4, after V lost 1 base and J lost 7 bases.

The V and J genes are TRBV5-4 and TRBJ1-2; D unclear. Trimming shortened V by 1 base and J by 5 bases, and 15 bases separated the two germline ends. CDR1 is SGHNT and CDR2 is YYREEE in the germline V gene (reference sequence). This CDR3 contains 15 residues. CDR3 DNA: TGTGCCAGCAGCTTGTTGGGCCCCGTGGGATATGGCTACACCTTC. Residues: CASSLLGPVGYGYTF.

The rearrangement uses TRBV6-1 and TRBJ1-2; 7 bases match TRBD1. The CDR3 is made up of 14 amino acids. Trimming cost V 6 bases and J 4 bases; bases outside gene matches: 8. From germline, CDR1 is MNHNS and CDR2 SASEGT. DNA of the CDR3: TGTGCCAGCAGGGGGGGACAGAGCCTCTATGGCTACACCTTC. It encodes CASRGGQSLYGYTF.

As for this clone: The germline gene is not matched at one end of the junction; a read error may be the cause. The rearrangement links TRBV7-9 to TRBJ2-1, with no clear D. CDR3 length: 12 residues. Germline CDR1 is SEHNR and CDR2 is FQNEAQ (reference sequence). The CDR3 protein is CASSLGSPKVVF. Here the CDR3 DNA reads TGTGCCAGCAGCTTAGGTTCTCCGAAGGTGGTCTTC.

The CDR3 DNA is TGTGCCAGCACTGGGACAGGGGGTGTGGATAATTCACCCCTCCACTTT. It translates to CASTGTGGVDNSPLHF. J is TRBJ1-6 and V is TRBV2; TRBD1 agrees at 11 bases. V was pared by 7 bases and J by 5 bases, with 7 bases of the junction left unmatched. CDR1 is SNHLY and CDR2 is FYNNEI in the germline V gene. This CDR3 region has 16 residues.

The chain employs TRBV9 and TRBJ2-7; D assignment may be TRBD1 or TRBD2 (5 bases each). Trimming took off 0 bases at V and 2 bases at J, with 18 bases between the two ends. The CDR3 consists of 17 residues. Germline V CDR1 and CDR2: SGDLS, YYNGEE. In nucleotides, the CDR3 is TGTGCCAGCAGCGTAGTAGTGGGGGTTAAAGGGACCTACGAGCAGTACTTC. Residues: CASSVVVGVKGTYEQYF. Complete variable domain (other parts from reference TRBV9 and TRBJ2-7): DSGVTQTPKHLITATGQRVTLRCSPRSGDLSVYWYQQSLDQGLQFLIQYYNGEERAKGNILERFSAQQFPDLHSELNLSSLELGDSALYFCASSVVVGVKGTYEQYFGPGTRLTVT.

The rearrangement uses TRBV4-1 and TRBJ2-5; weak D call: TRBD1 (5 bases). Deletions cut 5 bases from V and 0 bases from J, with 7 bases between. This CDR3 has 13 amino acids. The germline V gene has CDR1 MGHRA and CDR2 YSYEKL. This CDR3 reads CASSRQYQETQYF. The CDR3 DNA sequence: TGCGCCAGCAGCAGACAGTACCAAGAGACCCAGTACTTC.

The table lists this clone with a count of one. The V gene is TRBV5-1, the J gene TRBJ2-7; 7 nucleotides agree with TRBD1. Germline-derived CDR1 and CDR2 are SGHRS and YFSETQ. Unmatched junction bases numbered 7, after V lost 0 bases and J lost 4 bases. CDR3 size: 15 residues. The CDR3 coding sequence is TGCGCCAGCAGCTTGGCCCCGCAGGGGGTATACGAGCAGTACTTC. This codes for CASSLAPQGVYEQYF.

The chain uses TRBV19 and TRBJ2-7; tentative D call: TRBD2 (5 bases). Trimming left V 10 bases short and J 2 bases short, with 18 bases between. The CDR3 is 14 amino acids. Germline assignment: CDR1 LNHDA and CDR2 SQIVND (reference sequence). CDR3 sequence reads: CATSRSGSAYEQYF. The CDR3 DNA sequence: TGTGCCACGTCTAGGTCGGGAAGCGCCTACGAGCAGTACTTC.

The chain employs TRBV7-9 and TRBJ1-4; D remains unclear. The V gene lost 8 bases and the J gene lost 6 bases, with 19 bases spanning the gap. CDR1 and CDR2 (germline): SEHNR, FQNEAQ (reference sequence). The CDR3 covers 15 residues. The DNA of the CDR3 is TGTGCCAGCTCCCTCCGGATCGGGTCGGATGAAAAACTGTTTTTT. Translating it yields CASSLRIGSDEKLFF.

This clone was picked up one time. The chain combines TRBV28 with TRBJ1-5; D is uncertain. V was pared by 8 bases and J by 0 bases, with 5 bases between. The germline CDR1 and CDR2 sequences are MDHEN and SYDVKM. This CDR3 comprises 12 residues. CDR3 loop: CASEVSNQPQHF. Here the CDR3 DNA reads TGTGCCAGCGAGGTTAGCAATCAGCCCCAGCATTTT.

V is TRBV2 and J is TRBJ1-2; D is possibly TRBD1 (5 bases). The CDR3 sequence is 11 residues long. Germline assignment: CDR1 SNHLY and CDR2 FYNNEI. The V gene lost 5 bases and the J gene lost 5 bases, with 6 bases spanning the gap. CDR3 sequence (DNA): TGTGCCAGCAGTACAGGTTATGGCTACACCTTC. Translated, it gives CASSTGYGYTF.

The chain links TRBV5-1 to TRBJ2-2; D may be TRBD1 (5 bases). Trimming removed 0 bases at V and 5 bases at J, with 11 bases between. Germline lookup yields CDR1 SGHRS and CDR2 YFSETQ. This CDR3 region has 15 residues. CDR3 sequence: CASSLGTSGTGELFF. The CDR3 nucleotides are TGCGCCAGCAGCTTGGGAACGTCAGGGACCGGGGAGCTGTTTTTT.

The gene calls are TRBV15 and TRBJ2-5, with 11 positions matching TRBD1. Germline CDR1 is LNHNV and CDR2 is YYDKDF (reference sequence). The CDR3 totals 14 residues. V was pared by 6 bases and J by 4 bases, with 4 bases of the junction left unmatched. The CDR3 spells CATRQDRGRETQYF. The CDR3 bases are TGTGCCACCAGGCAGGACAGGGGGCGAGAGACCCAGTACTTC.

CDR3 region: CASSVGWGEGYEQYF. The CDR3 nucleotides are TGTGCCAGCAGCGTAGGGTGGGGGGAAGGGTACGAGCAGTACTTC. The chain recombines TRBV9 with TRBJ2-7, with D perhaps matching TRBD2 (6 bases). V was shortened by 0 bases and J by 4 bases, with 14 bases between the two germline ends. Germline assignment: CDR1 SGDLS and CDR2 YYNGEE. There are 15 residues in the CDR3.

This chain joins TRBV7-9 and TRBJ2-7; 7 bases align to TRBD1. The length of the CDR3 is 15 residues. With V trimmed by 2 bases and J by 3 bases, 7 bases remained unmatched. Germline assignment: CDR1 SEHNR and CDR2 FQNEAQ (reference sequence). The CDR3 nucleotides read TGTGCCAGCAGCTTAAGGGGGCCCCAGAACTACGAGCAGTACTTC. This codes for CASSLRGPQNYEQYF.

The chain recombines TRBV7-2 with TRBJ1-1, with 8 bases that match TRBD1. The germline V gene encodes CDR1 SGHTA and CDR2 FQGNSA. The CDR3 spans 18 residues. Trimming cost V 1 base and J 0 bases; bases outside gene matches: 10. CDR3 nucleotides: TGTGCCAGCAGCTTAGGGGGGAACAGGGGGAGGCTGAACACTGAAGCTTTCTTT. Protein sequence: CASSLGGNRGRLNTEAFF.

This chain links TRBV25-1 with TRBJ2-3; D is unresolved. Germline CDR1 is MGHDK and CDR2 is SYGVNS. Trimming cost V 2 bases and J 2 bases, with 2 bases left between them. The CDR3 runs to 12 residues. In DNA, the CDR3 is TGTGCCAGCAGTGAAAACACAGATACGCAGTATTTT. The encoded protein is CASSENTDTQYF. Full variable domain (missing parts from reference TRBV25-1 and TRBJ2-3): EADIYQTPRYLVIGTGKKITLECSQTMGHDKMYWYQQDPGMELHLIHYSYGVNSTEKGDLSSESTVSRIRTEHFPLTLESARPSHTSQYLCASSENTDTQYFGPGTRLTVL.

The chain carries TRBV2 and TRBJ2-1, with 7 bases identical to TRBD2. V was pared by 6 bases and J by 4 bases, with 9 bases of the junction left unmatched. Germline V gives CDR1 SNHLY, CDR2 FYNNEI. CDR3 length: 15 residues. Here the CDR3 reads CASRTGTTEYNEQFF. The CDR3 nucleotides read TGTGCCAGCAGAACCGGGACTACGGAATACAATGAGCAGTTCTTC.

This clone was observed a single time. The chain employs TRBV11-2 and TRBJ1-1; D not resolved. The V end was cut by 2 bases, the J end by 1 base, with 5 bases between. The CDR3 length is 13 residues. Germline assignment: CDR1 SGHAT and CDR2 FQNNGV. DNA of the CDR3: TGTGCCAGCAGCTTACGGACGAACACTGAAGCTTTCTTT. Its protein is CASSLRTNTEAFF.

The rearrangement uses TRBV4-3 and TRBJ2-2; D call uncertain. The germline gives CDR1 LGHNA, CDR2 YSLEER. The germline V and J ends were trimmed by 3 bases and 3 bases, with 17 bases remaining between them. The CDR3 spans 17 residues. The CDR3 here is CASSHLLYGTDTGELFF. For the CDR3, the DNA is TGCGCCAGCAGCCACCTACTGTACGGTACGGACACCGGGGAGCTGTTTTTT.

The rearrangement uses TRBV2 and TRBJ2-7; 10 bases fit TRBD1. The CDR3 is 15 amino acids. The V segment lost 6 bases and the J segment 4 bases; nucleotides outside the gene matches: 9. The germline V gene encodes CDR1 SNHLY and CDR2 FYNNEI. The CDR3 DNA is TGTGCCAGCAGCGAGTTCCCGGGACAGGGGTACGAGCAGTACTTC. This translates into CASSEFPGQGYEQYF.

The chain carries TRBV27 and TRBJ2-7; 12 bases fit TRBD1. V was pared by 2 bases and J by 5 bases, with 7 bases of the junction left unmatched. There are 16 residues in the CDR3. CDR1 and CDR2 (germline): MNHEY, SMNVEV (reference sequence). The CDR3 is CASSLTGTGGWNEQYF. CDR3 DNA sequence: TGTGCCAGCAGTTTAACCGGGACAGGGGGCTGGAACGAGCAGTACTTC.

The rearrangement joins TRBV10-3 to TRBJ1-1; D may be TRBD1 (5 bases). The CDR3 has 13 amino acids. CDR1 ENHRY and CDR2 SYGVKD come from the germline V gene. V dropped 8 bases and J dropped 1 base, with 11 bases sitting between them. This chain's CDR3 is CAIGGAENTEAFF. Written as DNA, the CDR3 is TGTGCCATCGGAGGGGCCGAGAACACTGAAGCTTTCTTT.

The gene calls are TRBV6-5 and TRBJ2-7, with 9 bases aligning to TRBD1. With 0 bases clipped from V and 5 bases from J, the junction kept 5 bases outside the gene matches. This CDR3 is built from 15 residues. The germline V gene has CDR1 MNHEY and CDR2 SVGAGI. The CDR3 nucleotides are TGTGCCAGCAGTTACTCGACAGGGGGAAAGGACGAGCAGTACTTC. Amino acid sequence: CASSYSTGGKDEQYF.

The chain recombines TRBV7-9 with TRBJ2-2; the match to TRBD2 covers 8 bases. The CDR3 runs to 16 residues. Germline CDR1 reads SEHNR; CDR2 reads FQNEAQ (reference sequence). The junction had 5 bases not matched to a gene; V was cut back by 5 bases and J by 0 bases. In DNA, the CDR3 is TGTGCCAGCAGCCTTAGCGGGACGGCGAACACCGGGGAGCTGTTTTTT. It is translated as CASSLSGTANTGELFF.

The chain is built from TRBV4-2 and TRBJ2-2; 7 positions match TRBD2. In germline, CDR1 is LGHNA, CDR2 YNFKEQ. This CDR3 has 16 amino acids. After removal of 0 bases from V and 1 base from J, the junction contained 2 bases not matched to a gene. The CDR3 reads CASSQDAGVNTGELFF. Written as DNA, the CDR3 is TGTGCCAGCAGCCAAGATGCGGGAGTGAACACCGGGGAGCTGTTTTTT.